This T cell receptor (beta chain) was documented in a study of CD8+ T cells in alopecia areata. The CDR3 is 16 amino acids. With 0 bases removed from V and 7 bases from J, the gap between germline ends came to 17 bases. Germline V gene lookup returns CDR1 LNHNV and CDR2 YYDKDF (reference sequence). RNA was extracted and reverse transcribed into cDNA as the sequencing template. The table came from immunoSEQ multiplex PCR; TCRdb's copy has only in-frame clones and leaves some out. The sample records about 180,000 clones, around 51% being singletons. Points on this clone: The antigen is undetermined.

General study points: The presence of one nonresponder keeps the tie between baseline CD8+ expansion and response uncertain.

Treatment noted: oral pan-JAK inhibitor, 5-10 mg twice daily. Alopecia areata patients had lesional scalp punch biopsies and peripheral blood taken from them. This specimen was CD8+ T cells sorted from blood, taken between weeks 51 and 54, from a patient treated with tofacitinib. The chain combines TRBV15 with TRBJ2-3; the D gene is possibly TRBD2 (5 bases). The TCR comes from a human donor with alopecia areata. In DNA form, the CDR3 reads TGTGCCACCAGCAGAGATCCGACTAAGGCAGCCCATACGCAGTATTTT. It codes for CATSRDPTKAAHTQYF.